These T cell receptor beta chains were read from a single sample in a study of T cell changes during pregnancy in multiple sclerosis. Assay: immunoSEQ multiplex PCR; the TCRdb copy retains only in-frame clones and omits some. This sample carries roughly 64,000 clones, around 91% of them seen once, and the ten largest clones take approximately 6.6%. The source was peripheral blood, collected in the third trimester of pregnancy. The receptors shown here come from a female donor in good health, enrolled as a control in a pregnancy study. Each CDR3 is given with its conserved first and last residue. Fields, in order: clone size, J gene, V gene, D gene, CDR3 DNA, CDR3 protein. D genes are given only for firm matches. The size field is filled for only some rows; it gives once, few, many or a size class.

once	TRBJ2-1	TRBV5-1	NA	TGCGCCAGCAGCCCCGCGGGTTCACCCGCTGAGCAGTTCTTC	CASSPAGSPAEQFF
NA	TRBJ2-5	TRBV5-1	TRBD1	TGCGCCAGCAAACGGGACAGCCACCAAGAGACCCAGTACTTC	CASKRDSHQETQYF
NA	TRBJ2-7	TRBV20-1	NA	TGCAGTGCTAGGGAGGTGATCGAGCAGTACTTC	CSAREVIEQYF
NA	TRBJ1-1	TRBV6-1	NA	TGTGCCAGCAGTGGTCCAGGGACTGAAGCTTTCTTT	CASSGPGTEAFF
NA	TRBJ1-3	TRBV4-1	NA	TGCGCCAGCAGCCAAGTCGCCTCGAGCTCTGGAAACACCATATATTTT	CASSQVASSSGNTIYF
NA	TRBJ1-2	TRBV4-3	NA	TGCGCCAGCAGCCAAAATAACAGAGACTATGGCTACACCTTC	CASSQNNRDYGYTF
NA	TRBJ2-7	TRBV7-9	TRBD2	TGTGCCAGCAGCTCTAGCGGGAGCAATTACGAGCAGTACTTC	CASSSSGSNYEQYF
NA	TRBJ2-7	TRBV7-4	NA	TGTGCCAGCAGCCCATACGAGCAGTACTTC	CASSPYEQYF
NA	TRBJ2-1	TRBV5-6	TRBD1	TGTGCCAGCAGCTTGACTTTTGGACAGGCCGGCAATGAGCAGTTCTTC	CASSLTFGQAGNEQFF
NA	TRBJ1-3	TRBV29-1	NA	TGCAGCGCCCGCCTTATTGACACTGGAAACACCATATATTTT	CSARLIDTGNTIYF
NA	TRBJ1-1	TRBV29-1	TRBD1	TGCAGCGCCTTGACAGGGGGCACTGAAGCTTTCTTT	CSALTGGTEAFF
NA	TRBJ2-1	TRBV29-1	TRBD2	TGCAGCGTTGAAAGGCGGGAGGGGTATGAGCAGTTCTTC	CSVERREGYEQFF
NA	TRBJ1-5	TRBV11-2	NA	TGTGCCAGCAGCTTAGACGGGGGGGACCAGCCCCAGCATTTT	CASSLDGGDQPQHF
NA	TRBJ1-4	TRBV19	TRBD1	TGTGCCAGTAGTCCTGATCAGGGGGCCTCTGAAAAACTGTTTTTT	CASSPDQGASEKLFF
NA	TRBJ2-3	TRBV6-5	NA	TGTGCCACCAGCGGCGGGGGCAGCACAGATACGCAGTATTTT	CATSGGGSTDTQYF
NA	TRBJ2-1	TRBV5-1	TRBD2	TGCGCCAGCAGCGAGGGACTAGCGCACCGAAGCACCTACAATGAGCAGTTCTTC	CASSEGLAHRSTYNEQFF
NA	TRBJ2-7	TRBV5-8	NA	TGTGCCAGCAGCTGGCAGGGTTCCACATACGAGCAGTACTTC	CASSWQGSTYEQYF
NA	TRBJ1-1	TRBV7-9	NA	TGTGCCAGCAGCTTACAGGGTATGAACACTGAAGCTTTCTTT	CASSLQGMNTEAFF
NA	TRBJ2-1	TRBV9	NA	TGTGCCAGCAGCGTACAACAGCTTGTTACCTACAATGAGCAGTTCTTC	CASSVQQLVTYNEQFF
NA	TRBJ2-5	TRBV7-2	TRBD2	TGTGCCAGCAGCAGGGGACTAGCGGGAGTAGCTACCCAGTACTTC	CASSRGLAGVATQYF
once	TRBJ2-7	TRBV7-2	NA	TGTGCCAGCAGCTTTGGGCAGGGCGACATCTACGAGCAGTACTTC	CASSFGQGDIYEQYF
NA	TRBJ1-1	TRBV7-9	NA	TGTGCCAGCAGCTTTGGACCCGGGGGCACTGAAGCTTTCTTT	CASSFGPGGTEAFF
NA	TRBJ1-1	TRBV30	TRBD1	TGTGCCTGGAATAACAGGGGGAACACTGAAGCTTTCTTT	CAWNNRGNTEAFF
NA	TRBJ1-2	TRBV27	TRBD1	TGTGCCAGCACCAGTTTAGGGACAGGCCCCTATGGCTACACCTTC	CASTSLGTGPYGYTF
NA	TRBJ2-7	TRBV6-1	NA	TGTGCCAGCAGTGATTATGGTAGCGGAGGGGCGTACTTC	CASSDYGSGGAYF
NA	TRBJ2-7	TRBV6-5	TRBD1	TGTGCCAGCAGTTACTACCGGACAGGGGGCAGCGGCGAGCAGTACTTC	CASSYYRTGGSGEQYF